This TCR beta chain was observed in a study of vaccination and CD4 T cells after COVID-19. The germline V gene encodes CDR1 SGHTA and CDR2 FQGNSA. The CDR3 spans 14 residues. Trimming stripped 2 bases from V and 8 bases from J, with 10 bases between. The treatment here: approximately 9-day PBMC culture with coronavirus spike peptide pools or control peptides (ViraFEST assay). Cultured CD4+ T cell DNA underwent sequencing with the Oncomine TCR Beta short-read assay. TCRdb re-analysed the PCR reads in MiXCR, keeping a single row per CDR3 protein. The data show approximately 22,000 distinct CDR3 sequences, around 62% seen once. This clonotype was seen more than once but under ten times. Its antigen is not known.

The specimen was CD4+ T cells from blood, cultured in vitro. This TCR was recovered from a human donor who had recovered from COVID-19. J is TRBJ1-6 and V is TRBV7-2; D is undetermined. CDR3 nucleotide sequence: TGTGCCAGCAGCTTAATCAGGTCGGATTCACCCCTCCACTTT. It is translated as CASSLIRSDSPLHF.